A single sample gave rise to the 31 T cell receptor beta chains below, sequenced in a study of CD8 T cells in Susac syndrome. When the RNA was reverse transcribed, random hexamers were used with an input of about 0.5 to 1 ug. TCRdb re-called the immunoSEQ multiplex PCR reads through MiXCR, storing one row per CDR3 protein. In the table there are hundreds of thousands of distinct CDR3 sequences, 90% to 96% of which are singletons. The sample consisted of CD4+ T cells from PBMCs. All receptors derive from a human donor with Susac syndrome.

The chain links TRBV12-3 or TRBV12-4 to TRBJ1-2; tentative D call: TRBD1 (5 bases). The CDR3 has 13 amino acids. With 3 bases removed from V and 3 bases from J, the gap between germline ends came to 8 bases. CDR3 bases: TGTGCCAGCAGTTTGGGGACCCACTATGGCTACACCTTC. It yields the protein CASSLGTHYGYTF.

This clonotype was seen only once. The chain links TRBV23-1 to TRBJ2-1; D is unclear. TRBV23-1 is classed as an ORF, of uncertain function. The CDR3 is 14 amino acids. V was shortened by 7 bases and J by 2 bases, with 12 bases between the two germline ends. CDR3 bases: TGCGCCAGCACCCTCAAGGAAACCTACAATGAGCAGTTCTTC. Protein: CASTLKETYNEQFF.

The V gene is TRBV12-3 or TRBV12-4, the J gene TRBJ2-1; 10 nucleotides align to TRBD2. With V trimmed by 7 bases and J by 7 bases, 7 bases remained unmatched. The CDR3 is 14 residues long. CDR3 DNA: TGTGCCAGCAATAGCGGGAGGCTATGGAATGAGCAGTTCTTC. Translation: CASNSGRLWNEQFF.

This chain links TRBV4-1 with TRBJ2-3; 11 bases are shared with TRBD2. The CDR3 is 18 residues long. Germline loops: CDR1 MGHRA, CDR2 YSYEKL. V dropped 0 bases and J dropped 2; count of bases not matched to a gene: 7. Here the CDR3 DNA reads TGCGCCAGCAGCCAAGATGGCCTGGGACTAGCGGCCACAGATACGCAGTATTTT. It encodes CASSQDGLGLAATDTQYF.

The J gene is TRBJ2-7, the V gene TRBV3-1; D is unresolved. The ends were cut back, 11 bases at V and 6 bases at J, with 11 bases in the middle. The CDR3 is made up of 10 amino acids. Germline-derived CDR1 and CDR2 are LGHDT and YNNKEL (reference sequence). The DNA for the CDR3 is TGTGCCCGTCGGTGGGGCGAGCAGTACTTC. Its protein product is CARRWGEQYF.

V gene TRBV15 combines with J gene TRBJ1-1; no reliable D call. CDR1 and CDR2 from the germline V gene are LNHNV and YYDKDF (reference sequence). The V gene lost 0 bases and the J gene lost 1 base, with 12 bases spanning the gap. This CDR3 is 16 amino acids long. The CDR3 region is CATSRDSGLENTEAFF. The CDR3 DNA is TGTGCCACCAGCAGAGATAGCGGTTTGGAGAACACTGAAGCTTTCTTT.

This clonotype was seen only once. The chain carries TRBV4-1 and TRBJ2-5; 7 bases are a match to TRBD2. This CDR3 is 18 amino acids long. The V gene end was trimmed by 0 bases and the J gene end by 0 bases; junction bases not matched to a gene: 10. Germline CDR1 and CDR2: MGHRA and YSYEKL. The CDR3 DNA reads as TGCGCCAGCAGCCAAGATCAGCTAGCGGAGTCGTACCAAGAGACCCAGTACTTC. Encoded protein: CASSQDQLAESYQETQYF.

This clonotype was found once. The rearrangement uses TRBV12-3 or TRBV12-4 and TRBJ1-5; TRBD1 agrees at 7 bases. CDR3 length equals 15 residues. The V gene end was trimmed by 5 bases and the J gene end by 7 bases; junction bases not matched to a gene: 11. This CDR3 is CASSETGKGGQPQHF. CDR3 coding DNA: TGTGCCAGCAGTGAGACAGGGAAGGGTGGACAGCCCCAGCATTTT.

The J gene is TRBJ1-1, the V gene TRBV30; no clear D gene. V lost 0 bases to trimming and J lost 5 bases, with 10 bases between them. Germline loops: CDR1 GTSNPN, CDR2 SVGIG (reference sequence). CDR3 length equals 13 residues. CDR3 sequence (DNA): TGTGCCTGGAGTGTGGAATGGAATACTGAAGCTTTCTTT. Its translation is CAWSVEWNTEAFF.

The V gene is TRBV29-1, the J gene TRBJ2-3; D ambiguous. V was clipped by 5 bases and J by 4 bases, with 10 bases between them. CDR1 is SQVTM, CDR2 ANQGSEA, per germline. The CDR3 contains 12 residues. The CDR3: CSVLLGSDTQYF. The CDR3 bases are TGCAGCGTTCTCCTAGGCTCAGATACGCAGTATTTT.

V gene TRBV6-1 combines with J gene TRBJ2-1; D remains ambiguous. Trimming took 2 bases from V and 7 from J, leaving 9 bases between them. This CDR3 has 13 residues. Per the germline V gene, CDR1 is MNHNS and CDR2 is SASEGT. CDR3 in amino acids: CASSEPQWNEQFF. CDR3 bases: TGTGCCAGCAGTGAACCGCAGTGGAATGAGCAGTTCTTC.

This chain links TRBV4-1 with TRBJ1-2; weak D call: TRBD1 (5 bases). CDR1 is MGHRA and CDR2 is YSYEKL in the germline V gene. Trimming took off 3 bases at V and 5 bases at J, with 10 bases between the two ends. This CDR3 has 13 residues. The CDR3 DNA follows: TGCGCCAGCAGCCAGACGTCAGGGTATGGCTACACCTTC. Its protein is CASSQTSGYGYTF.

The chain employs TRBV19 and TRBJ2-2, with a weak D call TRBD2 (6 bases). CDR1 and CDR2 (germline): LNHDA, SQIVND (reference sequence). The V end was cut by 7 bases, the J end by 5 bases, with 11 bases between. The CDR3 contains 13 residues. As DNA, the CDR3 is TGTGCCAGTACCCCCCGGGGGACCGGGGAGCTGTTTTTT. It translates to CASTPRGTGELFF.

V is TRBV12-3 or TRBV12-4 and J is TRBJ2-4, with D tentatively TRBD1 (6 bases). The CDR3 is made up of 15 amino acids. V lost 5 bases and J 3 bases, leaving 14 bases between the germline ends. This CDR3 reads CASSQTGIDKNIQYF. CDR3 coding DNA: TGTGCCAGCAGTCAAACAGGGATTGACAAAAACATTCAGTACTTC.

The genes are TRBV28 and TRBJ2-7; weak D call: TRBD2 (6 bases). This CDR3 contains 15 residues. The V end was cut by 3 bases, the J end by 2 bases, with 14 bases between. Germline V lookup: CDR1 MDHEN, CDR2 SYDVKM. The CDR3 nucleotides are TGTGCCAGCAGTTTTCGGGGGTTACCCCCCTACGAGCAGTACTTC. Residues: CASSFRGLPPYEQYF.

The CDR3 DNA reads TGTGCCAGCAGCGCCGGACAGGGTCTTGGCTACACCTTC. Translated, it gives CASSAGQGLGYTF. The chain links TRBV7-3 to TRBJ1-2, with TRBD1 matching 8 bases. The germline V gene encodes CDR1 SGHTA and CDR2 FQGTGA. The CDR3 totals 13 residues. The ends lost 5 bases at V and 7 bases at J; junction bases unmatched: 6.

The genes are TRBV5-1 and TRBJ2-7; 10 bases align to TRBD1. The CDR3 length is 15 residues. Per germline, CDR1 SGHRS and CDR2 YFSETQ. V shed 0 bases and J 2 bases; nucleotides not matched to a gene: 2. The DNA of the CDR3 is TGCGCCAGCAGCTTGGGGGGACAGGGGACCTACGAGCAGTACTTC. It yields the protein CASSLGGQGTYEQYF.

The V and J genes are TRBV7-6 and TRBJ1-1; maybe TRBD1 (5 bases). CDR1 and CDR2 (germline): SGHVS, FNYEAQ. V lost 4 bases, J lost 2 bases, and 11 bases lay in between. The CDR3 covers 14 residues. The CDR3 reads CASSSMGENTEAFF. The CDR3 nucleotides read TGTGCCAGCAGCTCGATGGGGGAAAACACTGAAGCTTTCTTT.

V usage is TRBV29-1 and J usage is TRBJ2-7, with 13 bases identical to TRBD2. The germline V gene has CDR1 SQVTM and CDR2 ANQGSEA. J lost 3 bases, V lost 4 bases, and 0 bases had no gene match. This CDR3 has 13 residues. The CDR3 coding sequence is TGCAGCGTTGGGACTAGCGGGAGCTACGAGCAGTACTTC. Its protein product is CSVGTSGSYEQYF.

This clonotype was detected only once. This chain uses TRBV20-1 with TRBJ1-2; 8 bases agree with TRBD1. There are 14 residues in the CDR3. CDR1 and CDR2 (germline): DFQATT, SNEGSKA (reference sequence). V trimming: 3 bases; J trimming: 4 bases; junction bases outside the gene matches: 7. CDR3 loop: CSARGTGRTYGYTF. The CDR3 nucleotides read TGCAGTGCTAGGGGGACAGGCAGGACCTATGGCTACACCTTC.

The rearrangement uses TRBV3-1 and TRBJ2-1, with TRBD2 as a possible D gene (6 bases). Trimming shortened V by 2 bases and J by 9 bases, and 14 bases separated the two germline ends. CDR1 is LGHDT and CDR2 is YNNKEL in the germline V gene (reference sequence). CDR3 length: 14 residues. CDR3 in amino acids: CASSQLPPGGEQFF. The CDR3 DNA reads TGTGCCAGCAGCCAACTACCCCCCGGGGGTGAGCAGTTCTTC.

V and J are TRBV30 and TRBJ1-2; D remains ambiguous. The CDR3 runs to 11 residues. Trimming shortened V by 3 bases and J by 5 bases, and 7 bases separated the two germline ends. Germline V gene lookup returns CDR1 GTSNPN and CDR2 SVGIG (reference sequence). As DNA, the CDR3 is TGTGCCTGGAGAGGTTGGTATGGCTACACCTTC. Its protein product is CAWRGWYGYTF.

This clonotype was observed a handful of times. The V call is TRBV27, the J call TRBJ2-1; 9 bases match TRBD1. Per germline, CDR1 MNHEY and CDR2 SMNVEV (reference sequence). With 5 bases clipped from V and 2 bases from J, the junction kept 1 base outside the gene matches. The CDR3 extends over 14 amino acids. In DNA form, the CDR3 reads TGTGCCAGCAGTCGGGACAGGGCCTACAATGAGCAGTTCTTC. It encodes CASSRDRAYNEQFF.

The chain couples TRBV3-1 to TRBJ1-1; no reliable D call. This CDR3 spans 14 amino acids. Between the trimmed V and J ends, which lost 3 bases and 1 base, there was a span of 9 bases. CDR1 and CDR2 (germline): LGHDT, YNNKEL (reference sequence). CDR3 sequence (DNA): TGTGCCAGCAGCCAGGCACACCAGAACACTGAAGCTTTCTTT. It is translated as CASSQAHQNTEAFF.

The gene calls are TRBV4-2 and TRBJ1-4, with D possibly TRBD1 on 5 matching bases. Germline CDR1 and CDR2: LGHNA and YNFKEQ. This CDR3 contains 14 residues. V was pared by 4 bases and J by 6 bases, with 12 bases between. The CDR3: CASSPGTVDEKLFF. Here the CDR3 DNA reads TGTGCCAGCAGCCCAGGGACGGTAGATGAAAAACTGTTTTTT.

This sequence joins TRBV27 and TRBJ2-7, with 10 bases fitting TRBD1. This CDR3 is built from 13 residues. Germline lookup yields CDR1 MNHEY and CDR2 SMNVEV (reference sequence). The V and J ends lost 10 bases and 5 bases, in that order; junction bases with no gene match: 8. CDR3 residues: CATRRTGGNEQYF. DNA for the CDR3: TGTGCCACCCGAAGGACAGGGGGAAACGAGCAGTACTTC.

The CDR3 loop is CASSELGAGTDTQYF. CDR3 nucleotides: TGTGCCAGCAGTGAATTAGGGGCAGGCACAGATACGCAGTATTTT. The chain combines TRBV25-1 with TRBJ2-3; D may be TRBD1 (5 bases). V was clipped by 1 base and J by 1 base, with 9 bases between them. From germline, CDR1 is MGHDK and CDR2 SYGVNS. The CDR3 runs to 15 residues.

Here the CDR3 DNA reads TGTGCCGCCGGCCCCGCTAATGAAAAACTGTTTTTT. Translated, it gives CAAGPANEKLFF. The chain employs TRBV30 and TRBJ1-4; D gene uncertain. The ends were cut back, 8 bases at V and 3 bases at J, with 10 bases in the middle. CDR1 and CDR2 (germline): GTSNPN, SVGIG (reference sequence). CDR3 length equals 12 residues.

The chain combines TRBV20-1 with TRBJ2-4; maybe TRBD2 (6 bases). The CDR3 spans 13 residues. Trimming took 4 bases from V and 5 from J, leaving 12 bases between them. Germline assignment: CDR1 DFQATT and CDR2 SNEGSKA (reference sequence). For the CDR3, the DNA is TGCAGTGCTACTCGGGAGTGGGAAAACATTCAGTACTTC. Translation gives CSATREWENIQYF.

The chain recombines TRBV20-1 with TRBJ2-1; 10 bases match TRBD2. The CDR3 loop spans 14 amino acids. Germline trimming cut 4 bases from V and 4 bases from J; bases unmatched to any gene: 4. Germline V CDR1 and CDR2: DFQATT, SNEGSKA (reference sequence). The CDR3 sequence is CSATLAGAYNEQFF. The CDR3 DNA sequence: TGCAGTGCTACTCTAGCGGGGGCTTACAATGAGCAGTTCTTC.

This chain joins TRBV30 and TRBJ2-1; 7 bases are a match to TRBD1. V lost 3 bases, J lost 0 bases, and 8 bases stayed unmatched. The CDR3 sequence is 16 residues long. Germline CDR1 reads GTSNPN; CDR2 reads SVGIG (reference sequence). The DNA of the CDR3 is TGTGCCTGGAGACTATCTACAGGGGACTCCTACAATGAGCAGTTCTTC. Amino acids: CAWRLSTGDSYNEQFF.